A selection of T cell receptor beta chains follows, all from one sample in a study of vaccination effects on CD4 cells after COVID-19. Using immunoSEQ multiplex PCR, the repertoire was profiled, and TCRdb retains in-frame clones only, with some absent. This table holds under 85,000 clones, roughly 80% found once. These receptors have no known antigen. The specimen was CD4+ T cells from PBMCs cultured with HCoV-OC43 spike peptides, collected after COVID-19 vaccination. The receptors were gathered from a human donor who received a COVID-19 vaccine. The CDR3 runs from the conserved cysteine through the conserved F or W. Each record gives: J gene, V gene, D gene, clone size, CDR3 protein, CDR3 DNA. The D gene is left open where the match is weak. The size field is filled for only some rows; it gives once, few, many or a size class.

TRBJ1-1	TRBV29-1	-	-	CSVGGGRWNTEAFF	TGCAGCGTTGGAGGGGGGCGTTGGAACACTGAAGCTTTCTTT
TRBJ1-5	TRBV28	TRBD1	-	CASSSWTGGNQPQHF	TGTGCCAGCAGTAGCTGGACAGGGGGCAATCAGCCCCAGCATTTT
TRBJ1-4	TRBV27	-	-	CASRGGVNEKLFF	TGTGCCAGCCGGGGGGGGGTCAATGAAAAACTGTTTTTT
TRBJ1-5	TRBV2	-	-	CASAGSSNQPQHF	TGTGCCAGCGCGGGGAGCAGCAATCAGCCCCAGCATTTT
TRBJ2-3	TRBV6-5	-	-	CASSQLDTQYF	TGTGCCAGCAGTCAACTAGATACGCAGTATTTT
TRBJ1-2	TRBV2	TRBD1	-	CARTGGDYGYTF	TGTGCCAGGACAGGGGGCGACTATGGCTACACCTTC
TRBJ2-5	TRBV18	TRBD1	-	CASSPFTGQQETQYF	TGTGCCAGCTCACCGTTTACGGGACAGCAAGAGACCCAGTACTTC
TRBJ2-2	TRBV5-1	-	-	CASSMREVGELFF	TGCGCCAGCAGCATGAGAGAGGTCGGGGAGCTGTTTTTT
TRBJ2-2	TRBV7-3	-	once	CASSLTAGTNTGELFF	TGTGCCAGCAGCTTAACCGCCGGAACGAACACCGGGGAGCTGTTTTTT
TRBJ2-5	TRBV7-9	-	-	CASSLNTGQETQYF	TGTGCCAGCAGCTTAAACACAGGACAAGAGACCCAGTACTTC
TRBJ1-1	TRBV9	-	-	CASSVGLVGTEAFF	TGTGCCAGCAGCGTAGGCCTGGTGGGCACTGAAGCTTTCTTT
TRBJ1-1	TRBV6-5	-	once	CASSYSGRKEAFF	TGTGCCAGCAGTTACTCGGGGAGGAAGGAAGCTTTCTTT
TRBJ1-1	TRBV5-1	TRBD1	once	CASSTGTANTEAFF	TGCGCCAGCAGTACCGGGACAGCGAACACTGAAGCTTTCTTT
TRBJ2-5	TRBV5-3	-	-	CARSRIQGVSGTEIFIQETQYF	TGTGCCAGAAGCAGAATACAAGGGGTCTCCGGGACCGAAATTTTTATACAAGAGACCCAGTACTTC
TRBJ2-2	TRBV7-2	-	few	CASTESAQTVAGELFF	TGTGCCAGCACCGAATCCGCCCAGACGGTTGCCGGGGAGCTGTTTTTT
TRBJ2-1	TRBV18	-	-	CASSPGQGRNEQFF	TGTGCCAGCTCACCCGGGCAGGGTCGCAATGAGCAGTTCTTC
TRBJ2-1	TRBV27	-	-	CASSLGELVYNEQFF	TGTGCCAGCAGTTTAGGGGAGCTTGTCTACAATGAGCAGTTCTTC
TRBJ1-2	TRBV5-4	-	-	CASSAGGNYGYTF	TGTGCCAGCTCGGCGGGGGGGAACTATGGCTACACCTTC
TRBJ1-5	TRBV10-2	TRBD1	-	CASSESGTDYQPQHF	TGCGCCAGCAGTGAGTCGGGGACAGACTATCAGCCCCAGCATTTT
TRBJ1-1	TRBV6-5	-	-	CASTVRGSADTEAFF	TGTGCCAGCACCGTACGGGGGTCGGCGGACACTGAAGCTTTCTTT
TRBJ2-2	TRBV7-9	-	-	CASSLLGNTGELFF	TGTGCCAGCAGCTTGCTAGGGAACACCGGGGAGCTGTTTTTT
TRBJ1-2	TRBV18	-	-	CASSPRTLIYGYTF	TGTGCCAGCTCACCACGGACGCTCATCTATGGCTACACCTTC
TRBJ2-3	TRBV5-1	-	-	CASSLDALGDTQYF	TGCGCCAGCAGCTTGGATGCACTAGGAGATACGCAGTATTTT
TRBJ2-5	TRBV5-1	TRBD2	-	CASRKSGGEETQYF	TGCGCCAGCCGTAAAAGTGGGGGGGAGGAGACCCAGTACTTC